One and the same sample provided the 19 T cell receptor beta chains below, sequenced in a study of T-cell reconstitution after alpha-beta-depleted transplantation in children. This sample's TCRbeta library carried unique molecular identifier barcodes. TCRdb re-derived calls from the PCR reads in MiXCR, one entry per CDR3 protein. The data hold 200,000 to 250,000 distinct CDR3 sequences, with about 9.2% observed a single time. Specimen: PBMCs from the stem cell graft donor, collected from the stem cell graft. The source is a human donor who donated a stem cell graft to a child with acute lymphoblastic leukemia.

This clonotype was seen a few times. The chain joins TRBV11-3 to TRBJ2-7, with D possibly called TRBD1 or TRBD2 (5 bases each). This CDR3 contains 13 residues. CDR1 and CDR2 (germline): SGHNT, YENEEA. V was cut by 0 bases and J by 7 bases, with 10 bases left in between. CDR3 DNA: TGTGCCAGCAGCTTAGATCGAGGGGATGAGCAGTACTTC. Translating gives CASSLDRGDEQYF.

This clonotype was picked up a small number of times. The chain is built from TRBV20-1 and TRBJ2-3; D not certain. The ends were cut back, 4 bases at V and 6 bases at J, with 11 bases in the middle. The CDR3 runs 12 residues. Germline CDR1 DFQATT, CDR2 SNEGSKA (reference sequence). As DNA, the CDR3 is TGCAGTGCTATGGCCATGGCGGATACGCAGTATTTT. Amino acid sequence: CSAMAMADTQYF.

This clonotype was counted ten times or more. V usage is TRBV12-3 or TRBV12-4 and J usage is TRBJ2-7; TRBD1 might be the D (6 bases). The CDR3 loop spans 13 amino acids. Trimming removed 5 bases at V and 0 bases at J, with 8 bases between. The CDR3 sequence: CASSRTASYEQYF. The CDR3, as DNA: TGTGCCAGCAGTAGGACAGCCTCCTACGAGCAGTACTTC.

This chain links TRBV12-3 or TRBV12-4 with TRBJ1-5; D call uncertain. V was clipped by 5 bases and J by 7 bases, with 18 bases between them. This CDR3 has 15 amino acids. Here the CDR3 DNA reads TGTGCCAGCAGTCCCGACACGACTGTAAGGCAGCCCCAGCATTTT. Translation gives CASSPDTTVRQPQHF.

This clonotype was recorded at least ten times. The rearrangement uses TRBV2 and TRBJ1-1; D call uncertain. The CDR3 extends over 12 amino acids. The germline gives CDR1 SNHLY, CDR2 FYNNEI. Trimming removed 7 bases from V and 3 bases from J, with 9 bases in between. For the CDR3, the DNA is TGTGCCAGCATGGGTGTGGACACTGAAGCTTTCTTT. Its protein product is CASMGVDTEAFF.

This clonotype was observed many times. The chain recombines TRBV12-3 or TRBV12-4 with TRBJ1-1, with D tentatively TRBD1 (6 bases). This CDR3 is built from 15 residues. The V end was cut by 3 bases, the J end by 1 base, with 12 bases between. The CDR3, as DNA: TGTGCCAGCAGTTTCGGACAGCCTGGGAACACTGAAGCTTTCTTT. It encodes CASSFGQPGNTEAFF.

This sequence joins TRBV10-3 and TRBJ2-5, with D perhaps assigned TRBD1 or TRBD2 (5 bases each). The germline V gene has CDR1 ENHRY and CDR2 SYGVKD. This CDR3 contains 16 residues. The V end lost 5 bases, the J end lost 0 bases, and 16 bases lay between the germline ends. The CDR3, as DNA: TGTGCCATCAGTTTGGTGGGACCGTCGAACCAAGAGACCCAGTACTTC. Amino acids: CAISLVGPSNQETQYF.

The chain links TRBV5-1 to TRBJ1-2, with a tentative D call TRBD1 (5 bases). CDR3 size: 13 residues. Per germline, CDR1 SGHRS and CDR2 YFSETQ. Trimming removed 4 bases at V and 6 bases at J, with 13 bases between. CDR3 sequence: CASSPPGGDGYTF. CDR3 DNA: TGCGCCAGCAGCCCACCGGGAGGGGATGGCTACACCTTC.

This clonotype occurred a few times. The gene calls are TRBV5-1 and TRBJ2-3; 9 bases agree with TRBD1. The CDR3 has 15 residues. Germline V gene data show CDR1 as SGHRS and CDR2 as YFSETQ. V shed 4 bases and J 2 bases; nucleotides not matched to a gene: 5. CDR3 in DNA: TGCGCCAGCAGCCGCGGACAGGGGATCACAGATACGCAGTATTTT. It translates to CASSRGQGITDTQYF.

This sequence joins TRBV5-1 and TRBJ2-2; D possibly corresponds to TRBD2 (6 bases). CDR1 SGHRS and CDR2 YFSETQ come from the germline V gene. V was shortened by 0 bases and J by 2 bases, with 8 bases between the two germline ends. This CDR3 has 15 amino acids. CDR3 coding DNA: TGCGCCAGCAGCTTGGACGGGGGTAACACCGGGGAGCTGTTTTTT. It encodes CASSLDGGNTGELFF.

Only a few counts were recorded for this clonotype. The chain has TRBV14 and TRBJ2-3; 14 bases line up with TRBD2. Per the germline V gene, CDR1 is SGHDN and CDR2 is FVKESK. Germline trimming cut 1 base from V and 2 bases from J; bases unmatched to any gene: 5. The CDR3 consists of 18 residues. Written as DNA, the CDR3 is TGTGCCAGCAGCCAAGGGACTAGCGGGGGGTACTACACAGATACGCAGTATTTT. It encodes CASSQGTSGGYYTDTQYF.

This clonotype appeared many times. The rearrangement joins TRBV7-2 to TRBJ2-1, with 9 bases fitting TRBD2. There are 16 residues in the CDR3. V lost 1 base and J lost 5; bases outside the gene matches: 6. Per germline, CDR1 SGHTA and CDR2 FQGNSA. CDR3: CASSLVASGANNEQFF. For the CDR3, the DNA is TGTGCCAGCAGCTTAGTCGCTAGCGGGGCCAACAATGAGCAGTTCTTC.

This clonotype was seen more than once but under ten times. The V call is TRBV5-1, the J call TRBJ2-3; no reliable D call. Germline CDR1 SGHRS, CDR2 YFSETQ. Trimming removed 5 bases at V and 4 bases at J, with 8 bases between. This CDR3 comprises 12 residues. The CDR3 loop is CASSDWADTQYF. The CDR3 coding sequence is TGCGCCAGCAGTGACTGGGCAGATACGCAGTATTTT.

The chain combines TRBV30 with TRBJ1-1; a weak D match, TRBD1 (6 bases). The CDR3 is made up of 12 amino acids. Trimming stripped 6 bases from V and 4 bases from J, with 12 bases between. Per germline, CDR1 GTSNPN and CDR2 SVGIG (reference sequence). CDR3 residues: CACYTGFTEAFF. In DNA, the CDR3 is TGTGCCTGTTATACAGGGTTCACTGAAGCTTTCTTT.

The chain joins TRBV18 to TRBJ2-7, with 9 bases identical to TRBD1. V gave up 2 bases and J gave up 6 bases; unmatched junction bases: 5. Germline V gene sequence: CDR1 KGHSH, CDR2 LQKENI. This CDR3 has 14 amino acids. The DNA for the CDR3 is TGTGCCAGCTCACCAAGCACAGGGGGCGGCGAGCAGTACTTC. This encodes CASSPSTGGGEQYF.

This clonotype was seen many times. The genes are TRBV5-1 and TRBJ1-1; D unresolved. V lost 0 bases and J 0 bases, leaving 12 bases between the germline ends. Germline CDR1 reads SGHRS; CDR2 reads YFSETQ. The CDR3 sequence is 16 residues long. The CDR3 region is CASSLAIRRMNTEAFF. The CDR3 DNA reads as TGCGCCAGCAGCTTGGCCATCCGGCGGATGAACACTGAAGCTTTCTTT.

The sample holds a few counts of this clonotype. The genes are TRBV5-1 and TRBJ2-3; D is ambiguous. From germline, CDR1 is SGHRS and CDR2 YFSETQ. V lost 4 bases, J lost 1 base, and 13 bases lay in between. This CDR3 is built from 15 residues. The CDR3 sequence: CASSPPGPRTDTQYF. The CDR3 nucleotides read TGCGCCAGCAGCCCGCCTGGACCTCGCACAGATACGCAGTATTTT.

The chain employs TRBV2 and TRBJ1-1; possible D gene TRBD1, 5 bases. From germline, CDR1 is SNHLY and CDR2 FYNNEI. The CDR3 has 13 amino acids. Trimming stripped 7 bases from V and 6 bases from J, with 15 bases between. CDR3 protein: CASIALGTAEAFF. The DNA for the CDR3 is TGTGCCAGCATTGCTCTGGGGACCGCTGAAGCTTTCTTT.

This clonotype has more than one count but fewer than ten. V is TRBV7-2 and J is TRBJ1-4; TRBD1 matches 8 bases. Trimming took 5 bases from V and 8 from J; bases not matched to a gene: 10. CDR3 length: 15 amino acids. Per germline, CDR1 SGHTA and CDR2 FQGNSA. CDR3 DNA sequence: TGTGCCAGCAGCCGAGGACAGGGAGTAGACGAAAAACTGTTTTTT. Its protein product is CASSRGQGVDEKLFF.